The rows below give T cell receptor beta chains drawn from one sample of a study of OX40 agonist ivuxolimab in advanced cancers. Clones were sequenced by immunoSEQ multiplex PCR, and TCRdb holds only the in-frame ones, with some missing. The data contain about 27,000 clones, approximately 80% of them seen just once; the ten biggest clones take up roughly 13%. The input for sequencing was CD4+ or CD8+ T cells sorted from blood, taken in a trial of the OX40 agonist ivuxolimab. These receptors all come from an adult with an advanced solid tumor such as melanoma, head and neck, liver or kidney cancer. Both conserved end residues are part of each CDR3. The D gene is left open where the match is weak. Only some rows state a clone size, as once, few, many or a class for expanded clones.

size	V	J	D	DNA	CDR3
NA	TRBV11-2	TRBJ2-7	NA	TGTGCCAGCAGCTTAATGGCAGCTAGCTCCTACGAGCAGTACTTC	CASSLMAASSYEQYF
NA	TRBV16	TRBJ2-1	NA	TGTGCCAGCAGCCAATCGGGCGAGGGGAGTGAGCAGTTCTTC	CASSQSGEGSEQFF
NA	TRBV6-1	TRBJ1-2	NA	TGTGCCAGCAGGCCGACAGCTGGCTACACCTTC	CASRPTAGYTF
medium-sized	TRBV14	TRBJ1-6	NA	TGTGCCAGCAGCCAAGATCGGGGCCGGGATTGGGATTCACCCCTCCACTTT	CASSQDRGRDWDSPLHF
NA	TRBV10-3	TRBJ1-1	NA	TGTGCCATCAGTGCGAGGGAGGACACTGAAGCTTTCTTT	CAISAREDTEAFF
NA	TRBV7-6	TRBJ1-2	NA	TGTGCCAGCAGCTTAGCTTGGGAGGATGGCTACACCTTC	CASSLAWEDGYTF
NA	TRBV5-1	TRBJ1-4	NA	TGCGCCAGCAGCCGATTAACAGGGTCGACTAATGAAAAACTGTTTTTT	CASSRLTGSTNEKLFF
once	TRBV15	TRBJ2-7	NA	TGTGCCACCAGCAGAGCTCGCGGAATACGGCAGTACTTC	CATSRARGIRQYF
NA	TRBV7-2	TRBJ2-5	NA	TGTGCCAGCAGCTTACTGGGGGAGACCCAGTACTTC	CASSLLGETQYF
few	TRBV5-6	TRBJ2-7	NA	TGTGCCAGCAGCCCCATGACGGCCACGAGCTACGAGCAGTACTTC	CASSPMTATSYEQYF
NA	TRBV19	TRBJ1-1	NA	TGTGCCAGTAGTACTGGAACGAACACTGAAGCTTTCTTT	CASSTGTNTEAFF
NA	TRBV7-9	TRBJ1-6	NA	TGTGCCAGCAGTCCTTCTGGCTTCTCACCCCTCCACTTT	CASSPSGFSPLHF
NA	TRBV19	TRBJ2-3	NA	TGTGCCAGTAGTATCTCGGCCCGTCCAGATACGCAGTATTTT	CASSISARPDTQYF
NA	TRBV10-3	TRBJ2-7	NA	TGTGCCATCAGTGAGTCGGCCAGGACTGGAGAGCAGTACTTC	CAISESARTGEQYF
NA	TRBV6-1	TRBJ1-1	NA	TGTGCCAGCAGTGAGGGAGGGGGGGCAAGCACTGAAGCTTTCTTT	CASSEGGGASTEAFF
NA	TRBV6-1	TRBJ1-2	NA	TGTGCCAGTAGCACAGCCAATAACTATGGCTACACCTTC	CASSTANNYGYTF
NA	TRBV6-5	TRBJ1-1	TRBD1	TGTGCCAGCAGGTTGACAGGGTCGGTCACTGAAGCTTTCTTT	CASRLTGSVTEAFF
NA	TRBV27	TRBJ1-5	NA	TGTGCCAGCAGTTTAAATCAGCCCCAGCATTTT	CASSLNQPQHF
NA	TRBV6-5	TRBJ1-2	TRBD1	TGTGCCAGCAGAGGACAGGGTCATGGCTACACCTTC	CASRGQGHGYTF
NA	TRBV10-3	TRBJ2-1	NA	TGTGCCATCAAAGTTGGACAGCCTCTCACCAATGAGCAGTTCTTC	CAIKVGQPLTNEQFF
NA	TRBV7-2	TRBJ2-4	NA	TGTGCCAGCAGCTCCAGTCCTTGGGGGAACATTCAGTACTTC	CASSSSPWGNIQYF
once	TRBV19	TRBJ1-4	NA	TGTGCCGCCTCGCCGGGGTTGGGGGCAGCAACTAATGAAAAACTGTTTTTT	CAASPGLGAATNEKLFF
NA	TRBV7-2	TRBJ2-5	NA	TGTGCCAGCAGCTCCCCATTTGTAGAGACCCAGTACTTC	CASSSPFVETQYF
NA	TRBV5-1	TRBJ2-1	NA	TGCGCCAGCAGCTTTAGAACAGGGTACTACAATGAGCAGTTCTTC	CASSFRTGYYNEQFF
NA	TRBV21-1	TRBJ1-2	NA	TGTGCCAGCAGCAATTCTGGTAGGACGATTTATGGCTACACCTTC	CASSNSGRTIYGYTF
NA	TRBV5-1	TRBJ2-7	TRBD1	TGCGCCAGCGGCTTGGGGACAGTATACGAGCAGTACTTC	CASGLGTVYEQYF
NA	TRBV18	TRBJ1-3	TRBD1	TGTGCCAGCTCAGCCATGACAGGGGTAACCGGAAACACCATATATTTT	CASSAMTGVTGNTIYF
NA	TRBV30	TRBJ1-1	NA	TGTGCCAGCAGACAGTTGAACACTGAAGCTTTCTTT	CASRQLNTEAFF
few	TRBV18	TRBJ2-3	TRBD2	TGTGCCAGCTCACCGGGACTAGCAGTAGATACGCAGTATTTT	CASSPGLAVDTQYF
once	TRBV7-9	TRBJ2-2	TRBD1	TGTGCCAGCAGCAGCCGGACAGGGTGGAACACCGGGGAGCTGTTTTTT	CASSSRTGWNTGELFF
few	TRBV5-1	TRBJ2-1	NA	TGCGCCAGCAGCCGTCAGTACAATGAGCAGTTCTTC	CASSRQYNEQFF
NA	TRBV9	TRBJ2-5	NA	TGTGCCAGCAGCAGTACGCCTATCGGTGGAGAGCAGTACTTC	CASSSTPIGGEQYF
NA	TRBV7-7	TRBJ2-5	NA	TGTGCTAGCAGCTTAGGAACTAGTCAGAAAGAGACCCAGTACTTC	CASSLGTSQKETQYF
NA	TRBV7-6	TRBJ1-3	TRBD1	TGTGCCAGCAGCCCGACGATTGTAGGGGGCAACGCTGGAAACACCATATATTTT	CASSPTIVGGNAGNTIYF
few	TRBV5-1	TRBJ2-5	TRBD2	TGCGCCAGCAGCCCAGGGACTAGCGGGGGGGCCAATCCGAGCGGGGAGACCCAGTACTTC	CASSPGTSGGANPSGETQYF
NA	TRBV10-1	TRBJ2-5	NA	TGCGCCAGCAGTGACAGTGTTGTGGAGACCCAGTACTTC	CASSDSVVETQYF
NA	TRBV11-2	TRBJ2-5	TRBD2	TGTGCCAGCAGCTTAGGGGCGGGGGTCATGGGGACCCAGTACTTC	CASSLGAGVMGTQYF
NA	TRBV5-1	TRBJ1-2	TRBD1	TGCGCCAGCAGCACGACAGGGGGGGACTATGGCTACACCTTC	CASSTTGGDYGYTF
NA	TRBV6-5	TRBJ1-6	TRBD1	TGTGCCAGCAGCTCGGACAGGGCGTTTAATTCACCCCTCCACTTT	CASSSDRAFNSPLHF
NA	TRBV29-1	TRBJ2-7	TRBD2	TGCAGCGTCCCTCCCAGTGATGCGGGGGGCGAGCAGTACTTC	CSVPPSDAGGEQYF
once	TRBV6-5	TRBJ1-2	NA	TGTGCCAGCAGGCGGGGCTATGGCTACACCTTC	CASRRGYGYTF
NA	TRBV2	TRBJ2-3	TRBD1	TGTGCCAGCAGGGGACAGGGGGCAGATACGCAGTATTTT	CASRGQGADTQYF
NA	TRBV7-9	TRBJ2-5	NA	TGTGCCAGCAGCTTGAGAGAAGGCGGGGAGACCCAGTACTTC	CASSLREGGETQYF
NA	TRBV9	TRBJ1-5	NA	TGTGCCAGCAGCGTAGATCTCAATCAGCCCCAGCATTTT	CASSVDLNQPQHF
few	TRBV19	TRBJ2-7	NA	TGTGCCAGTAGCTCCCTCTCTGCCCCTTACGAGCAGTACTTC	CASSSLSAPYEQYF
NA	TRBV2	TRBJ1-2	NA	TGTGCCAGCAGTGAATGGGAGTATGGCTACACCTTC	CASSEWEYGYTF
NA	TRBV6-1	TRBJ1-1	NA	TGTGCCAGCAGCACCAGGGAAAGGCACACTGAAGCTTTCTTT	CASSTRERHTEAFF